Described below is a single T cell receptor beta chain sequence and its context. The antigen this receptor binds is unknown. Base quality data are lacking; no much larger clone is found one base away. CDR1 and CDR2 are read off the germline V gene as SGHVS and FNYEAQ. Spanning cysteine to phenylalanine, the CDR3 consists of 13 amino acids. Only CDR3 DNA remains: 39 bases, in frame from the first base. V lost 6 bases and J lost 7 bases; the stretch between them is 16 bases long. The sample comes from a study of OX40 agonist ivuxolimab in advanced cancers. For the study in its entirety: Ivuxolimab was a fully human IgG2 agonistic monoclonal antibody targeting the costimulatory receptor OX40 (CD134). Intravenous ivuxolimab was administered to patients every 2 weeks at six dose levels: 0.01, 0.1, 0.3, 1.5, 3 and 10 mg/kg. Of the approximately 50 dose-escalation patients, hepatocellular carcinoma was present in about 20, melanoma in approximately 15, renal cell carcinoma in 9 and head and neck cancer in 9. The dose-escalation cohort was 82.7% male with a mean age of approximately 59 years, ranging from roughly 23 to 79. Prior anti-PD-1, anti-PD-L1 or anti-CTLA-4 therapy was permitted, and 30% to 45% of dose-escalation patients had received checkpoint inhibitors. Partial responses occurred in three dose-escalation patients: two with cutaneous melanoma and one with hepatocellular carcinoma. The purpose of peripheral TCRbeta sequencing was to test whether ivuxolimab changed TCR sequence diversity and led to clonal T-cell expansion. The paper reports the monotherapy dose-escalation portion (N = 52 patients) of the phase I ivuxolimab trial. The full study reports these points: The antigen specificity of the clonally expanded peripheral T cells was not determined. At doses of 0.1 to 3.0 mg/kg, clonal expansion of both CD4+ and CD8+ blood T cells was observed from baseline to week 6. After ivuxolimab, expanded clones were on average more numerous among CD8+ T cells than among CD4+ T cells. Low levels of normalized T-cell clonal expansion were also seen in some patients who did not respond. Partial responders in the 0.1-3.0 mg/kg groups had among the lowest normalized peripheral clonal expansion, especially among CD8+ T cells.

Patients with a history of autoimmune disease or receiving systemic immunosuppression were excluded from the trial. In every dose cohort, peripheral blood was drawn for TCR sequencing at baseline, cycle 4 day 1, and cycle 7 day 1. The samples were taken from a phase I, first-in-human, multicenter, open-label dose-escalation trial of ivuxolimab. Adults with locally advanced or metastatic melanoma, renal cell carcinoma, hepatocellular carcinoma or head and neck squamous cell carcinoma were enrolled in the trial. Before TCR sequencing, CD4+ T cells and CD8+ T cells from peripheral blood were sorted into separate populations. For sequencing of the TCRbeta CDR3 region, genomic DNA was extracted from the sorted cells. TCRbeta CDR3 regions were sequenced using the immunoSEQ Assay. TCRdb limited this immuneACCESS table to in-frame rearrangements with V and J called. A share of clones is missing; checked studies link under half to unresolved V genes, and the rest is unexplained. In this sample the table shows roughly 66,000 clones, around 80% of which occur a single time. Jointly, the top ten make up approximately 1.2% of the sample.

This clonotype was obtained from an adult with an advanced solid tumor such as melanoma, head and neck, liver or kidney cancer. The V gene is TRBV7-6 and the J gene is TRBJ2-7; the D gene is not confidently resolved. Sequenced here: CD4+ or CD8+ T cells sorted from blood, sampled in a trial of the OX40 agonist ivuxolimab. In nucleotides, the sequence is TGTGCCAGCAGTCTTGACCCGGGCGAAGAGCAGTACTTC. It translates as CASSLDPGEEQYF.